Listed below are T cell receptor beta chains from one sample, sequenced in a study of T cells expressing NK-cell markers. From the 5' RACE reads, TCRdb lists one entry per CDR3 protein and no DNA. The sample data list around 470,000 distinct CDR3 sequences. Sequencing was done on a sample of blood T cells: a sorted CD56 or NKG2C T cell subset, CD4+ or CD8+ T cells, or bulk PBMC T cells (not recorded which). The receptor set was obtained from a woman between 45 and 60 years old in good health. Each CDR3 is given with its conserved first and last residue.

v_call: TRBV5-1; j_call: TRBJ2-1; cdr3_aa: CASSIEQAQPAEQFF
v_call: TRBV12-3/TRBV12-4; j_call: TRBJ2-3; cdr3_aa: CASSPKAGGPDTQYF
v_call: TRBV25-1; j_call: TRBJ2-5; cdr3_aa: CASSEYRGPGETQYF
v_call: TRBV5-1; j_call: TRBJ1-1; cdr3_aa: CASSLGQRVNEAFF
v_call: TRBV6-5; j_call: TRBJ2-1; cdr3_aa: CASSYGWGTTYNEQFF
v_call: TRBV20-1; j_call: TRBJ2-2; cdr3_aa: CSANTVNTGELFF
v_call: TRBV7-3; j_call: TRBJ2-2; cdr3_aa: CASSLTPGGQTGELFF
v_call: TRBV20-1; j_call: TRBJ2-1; cdr3_aa: CSAKRVWGEQFF
v_call: TRBV6-1; j_call: TRBJ2-2; cdr3_aa: CATTSVYTGELFF
v_call: TRBV5-5; j_call: TRBJ2-1; cdr3_aa: CASSLAAPAGYNEQFF
v_call: TRBV9; j_call: TRBJ2-1; cdr3_aa: CASSVAGVYNEQFF
v_call: TRBV6-1; j_call: TRBJ2-2; cdr3_aa: CASSEALIKGSYTGELFF
v_call: TRBV29-1; j_call: TRBJ1-5; cdr3_aa: CSVLGGGNQPQHF
v_call: TRBV27; j_call: TRBJ2-3; cdr3_aa: CASSLGGRYTDTQYF
v_call: TRBV11-2; j_call: TRBJ2-7; cdr3_aa: CASSSPFRPQGSYEQYF
v_call: TRBV29-1; j_call: TRBJ2-3; cdr3_aa: CSVAAPDRGMVDTQYF
v_call: TRBV5-5; j_call: TRBJ2-2; cdr3_aa: CASSLRQRGRLGTGELFF
v_call: TRBV4-1; j_call: TRBJ2-3; cdr3_aa: CASSQVVAGVDTQYF
v_call: TRBV19; j_call: TRBJ1-5; cdr3_aa: CASIALGGYSQPQHF
v_call: TRBV4-1; j_call: TRBJ2-3; cdr3_aa: CASSQAPPSQTDTQYF
v_call: TRBV5-1; j_call: TRBJ2-3; cdr3_aa: CASSSGRGGTDTQYF
v_call: TRBV6-2/TRBV6-3; j_call: TRBJ2-3; cdr3_aa: CASSYAGGTDTQYF
v_call: TRBV12-3/TRBV12-4; j_call: TRBJ2-2; cdr3_aa: CASRGTGRRTGELFF
v_call: TRBV20-1; j_call: TRBJ2-5; cdr3_aa: CSARLMGETQYF
v_call: TRBV29-1; j_call: TRBJ2-1; cdr3_aa: CSVFPAGVRSGYNEQFF
v_call: TRBV5-1; j_call: TRBJ2-5; cdr3_aa: CASSFQGMGETQYF
v_call: TRBV4-1; j_call: TRBJ2-3; cdr3_aa: CASSPGMREYTDTQYF
v_call: TRBV12-3/TRBV12-4; j_call: TRBJ2-3; cdr3_aa: CASSLWDRRPDTQYF
v_call: TRBV6-2/TRBV6-3; j_call: TRBJ2-1; cdr3_aa: CATLRDRTYNEQFF
v_call: TRBV12-3/TRBV12-4; j_call: TRBJ2-1; cdr3_aa: CASTGLAGSANEQFF
v_call: TRBV6-1; j_call: TRBJ1-6; cdr3_aa: CASRTLEGGNSPLHF
v_call: TRBV20-1; j_call: TRBJ1-1; cdr3_aa: CRCRNLGLHRTEAFF
v_call: TRBV7-9; j_call: TRBJ2-2; cdr3_aa: CGQVNTGELFF
v_call: TRBV12-3/TRBV12-4; j_call: TRBJ2-7; cdr3_aa: CASSFEGTSSEQYF
v_call: TRBV6-6; j_call: TRBJ2-2; cdr3_aa: CASSSGTGAGELFF